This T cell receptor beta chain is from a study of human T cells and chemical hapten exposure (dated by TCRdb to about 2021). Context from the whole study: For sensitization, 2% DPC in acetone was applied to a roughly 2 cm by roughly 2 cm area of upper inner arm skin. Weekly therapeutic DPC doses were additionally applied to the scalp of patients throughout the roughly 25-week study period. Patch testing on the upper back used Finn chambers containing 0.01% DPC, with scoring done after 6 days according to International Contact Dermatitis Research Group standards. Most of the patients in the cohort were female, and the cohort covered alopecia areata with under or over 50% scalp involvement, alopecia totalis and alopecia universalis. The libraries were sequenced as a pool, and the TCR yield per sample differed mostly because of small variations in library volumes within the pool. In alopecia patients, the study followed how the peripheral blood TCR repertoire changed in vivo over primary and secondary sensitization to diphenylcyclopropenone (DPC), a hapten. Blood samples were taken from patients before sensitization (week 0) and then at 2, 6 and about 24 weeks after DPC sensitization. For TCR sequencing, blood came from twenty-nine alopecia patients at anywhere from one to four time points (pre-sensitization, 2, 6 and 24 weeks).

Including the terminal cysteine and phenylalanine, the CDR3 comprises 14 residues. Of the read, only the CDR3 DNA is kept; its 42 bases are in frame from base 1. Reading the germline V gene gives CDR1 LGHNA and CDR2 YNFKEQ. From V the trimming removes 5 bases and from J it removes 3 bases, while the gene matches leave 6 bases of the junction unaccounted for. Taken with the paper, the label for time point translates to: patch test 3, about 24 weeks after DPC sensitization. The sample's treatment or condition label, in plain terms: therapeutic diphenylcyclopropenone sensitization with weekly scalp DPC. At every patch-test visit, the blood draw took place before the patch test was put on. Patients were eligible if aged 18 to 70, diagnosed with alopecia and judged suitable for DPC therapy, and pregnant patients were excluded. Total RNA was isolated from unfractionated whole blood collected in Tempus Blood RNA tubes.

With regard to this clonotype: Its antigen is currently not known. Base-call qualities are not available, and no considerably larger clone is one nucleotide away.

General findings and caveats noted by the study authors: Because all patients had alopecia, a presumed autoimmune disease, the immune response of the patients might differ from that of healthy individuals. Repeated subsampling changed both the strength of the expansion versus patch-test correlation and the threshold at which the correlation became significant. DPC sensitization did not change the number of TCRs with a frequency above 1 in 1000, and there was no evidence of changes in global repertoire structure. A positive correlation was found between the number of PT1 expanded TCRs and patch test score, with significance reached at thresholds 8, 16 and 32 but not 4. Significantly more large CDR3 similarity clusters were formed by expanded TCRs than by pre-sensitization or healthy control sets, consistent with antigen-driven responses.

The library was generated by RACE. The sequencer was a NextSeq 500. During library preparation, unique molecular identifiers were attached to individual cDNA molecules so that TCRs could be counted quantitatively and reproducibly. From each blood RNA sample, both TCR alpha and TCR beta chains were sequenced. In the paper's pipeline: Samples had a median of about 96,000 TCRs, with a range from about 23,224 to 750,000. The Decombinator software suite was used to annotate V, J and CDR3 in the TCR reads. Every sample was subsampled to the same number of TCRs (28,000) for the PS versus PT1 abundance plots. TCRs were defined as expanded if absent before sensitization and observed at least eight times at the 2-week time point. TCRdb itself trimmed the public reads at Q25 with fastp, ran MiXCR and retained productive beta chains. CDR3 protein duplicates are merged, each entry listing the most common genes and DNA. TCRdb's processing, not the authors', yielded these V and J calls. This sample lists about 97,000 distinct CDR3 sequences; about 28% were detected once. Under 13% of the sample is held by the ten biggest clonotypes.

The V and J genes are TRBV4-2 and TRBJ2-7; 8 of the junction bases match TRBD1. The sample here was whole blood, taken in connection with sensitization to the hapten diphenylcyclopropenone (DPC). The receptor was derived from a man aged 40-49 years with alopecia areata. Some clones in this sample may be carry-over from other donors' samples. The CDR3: CASSSHTGGYEQYF. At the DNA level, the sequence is TGTGCCAGCAGCTCACACACAGGGGGCTACGAGCAGTACTTC.